This TCR beta chain derives from a study of blood T cell repertoires in COVID-19. The germline V gene has CDR1 SEHNR and CDR2 FQNEAQ (reference sequence). The V and J ends lost 5 bases and 6 bases, in that order; junction bases with no gene match: 6. The CDR3 consists of 15 residues. Assay: immunoSEQ multiplex PCR; the TCRdb copy retains only in-frame clones and omits some. The sample contains fewer than 15,000 clones, approximately 86% of which appear only once. The chain combines TRBV7-9 with TRBJ1-4, with 10 nucleotides matching TRBD1. The sequence came from a human donor in a cohort sampled during active COVID-19. The source material was peripheral blood. In DNA, the CDR3 is TGTGCCAGCAGCCTAGACAGGGGGCAATATGAAAAACTGTTTTTT. Translating gives CASSLDRGQYEKLFF. Looking up the rest from reference TRBV7-9 and TRBJ1-4 gives the full variable domain: DTGVSQNPRHKITKRGQNVTFRCDPISEHNRLYWYRQTLGQGPEFLTYFQNEAQLEKSRLLSDRFSAERPKGSFSTLEIQRTEQGDSAMYLCASSLDRGQYEKLFFGSGTQLSVL.